This is a list of T cell receptor beta chains from one sample in a study of radiation and T cells in renal cell carcinoma. The protocol was immunoSEQ multiplex PCR, while the TCRdb copy is restricted to in-frame clones and leaves out a portion. The sample lists around 180,000 clones, 88% occurring once. Sequencing used blood, obtained from a patient whose treatment included radiotherapy and nephrectomy. These receptors were collected from a woman in her forties or fifties with renal cell carcinoma. Each CDR3 is given with its conserved first and last residue.

J | V | CDR3
TRBJ2-7 | TRBV20-1 | CSATEGGEQYF
TRBJ2-1 | TRBV6-5 | CASSPRFHTYNEQFF
TRBJ2-3 | TRBV19 | CASSIDGTGVSDTQYF
TRBJ2-7 | TRBV6-5 | CASSIGGFSYEQYF
TRBJ1-5 | TRBV9 | CASSATPGTGDQPQHF
TRBJ1-4 | TRBV27 | CASSLTRNEKLFF
TRBJ2-7 | TRBV6-5 | CASSSLAGPYEQYF
TRBJ2-5 | TRBV18 | CASSRQGAKETQYF
TRBJ1-4 | TRBV19 | CASSIFRAENEKLFF
TRBJ1-2 | TRBV10-2 | CASSEVGVRLGYTF
TRBJ2-7 | TRBV7-2 | CASRSGRGQYEQYF
TRBJ1-1 | TRBV7-3 | CASSFTGLNEAFF
TRBJ1-1 | TRBV19 | CASSINENTEAFF
TRBJ2-7 | TRBV7-2 | CASSLDKISSYEQYF
TRBJ2-3 | TRBV9 | CASSVTYLAGGLDTQYF
TRBJ2-3 | TRBV7-3 | CASSLGVLAGGRDTQYF
TRBJ2-3 | TRBV5-6 | CAKGQGNTQYF
TRBJ2-7 | TRBV14 | CASSPSGRGGNEQYF
TRBJ2-7 | TRBV27 | CASSYRVSLRPEQYF
TRBJ1-2 | TRBV10-1 | CASSQDRAYGYTF
TRBJ2-3 | TRBV19 | CASSSQDRVATPNPATQYF
TRBJ1-1 | TRBV5-1 | CASSPGTGGLGTEAFF
TRBJ2-2 | TRBV27 | CASSLSAPPGELFF
TRBJ1-4 | TRBV30 | CAWSWRRRNEKLFF
TRBJ2-5 | TRBV10-3 | CAISRDSQETQYF
TRBJ1-6 | TRBV4-1 | CASSQGYGPTAPLHF
TRBJ1-4 | TRBV5-1 | CASSLRAGATNEKLFF
TRBJ1-4 | TRBV5-8 | CASSLLLGREKLFF
TRBJ1-2 | TRBV7-6 | CASSYGTNYGYTF